This T cell receptor (beta chain) was found in a study of blood T cell repertoires in COVID-19. For the study at large: COVID-19 samples, acute and convalescent, were from the United States, Italy and Spain. T cells, B-cell-depleted T cells, or PBMCs provided the cDNA or gDNA that served as material.

Assay: immunoSEQ multiplex PCR; the TCRdb copy retains only in-frame clones and omits some. The sample has 250,000 to 350,000 clones, about 80% seen once; the top ten hold 15% to 17%. Germline values: CDR1 KGHSH, CDR2 LQKENI. Between the trimmed V and J ends, which lost 8 bases and 3 bases, there was a span of 19 bases. The CDR3 loop spans 16 amino acids. Seattle participants joined during active infection and were tracked over time. The J gene is TRBJ2-2, the V gene TRBV18; TRBD2 is a possible D gene (6 bases). The receptor was derived from a person aged 70 to 79 with COVID-19, enrolled during active disease. The sample consisted of peripheral blood. The CDR3 spells CASPLSGDSHTGELFF. CDR3 nucleotides: TGTGCCAGCCCCCTATCGGGAGACTCACACACCGGGGAGCTGTTTTTT.